Listed below are T cell receptor beta chains from one sample, sequenced in a study of blood T cell repertoires in COVID-19. Clones were read by immunoSEQ multiplex PCR, and TCRdb kept only the in-frame ones, dropping some. Of 110,000 to 150,000 clones listed, approximately 80% were seen once; the top ten hold roughly 6.2%. The sequencing input was PBMCs or T cells enriched from blood (not recorded which). These receptors all stem from a woman between 40 and 50 years old who had recovered from COVID-19. The CDR3 runs from the conserved cysteine through the conserved F or W. A D gene is named only where the DNA matches it firmly. Expanded clones are given a class, and other clones once, few, many or no size at all.

TRBD1	-	TRBV2	TRBJ1-2	TGTGCCAGCAGTAGGACAGGGAATGGCTACACCTTC	CASSRTGNGYTF
TRBD1	-	TRBV6-1	TRBJ2-1	TGTGCCAGCAGTGATCTGACAGGGTATAATGAGCAGTTCTTC	CASSDLTGYNEQFF
-	-	TRBV19	TRBJ1-5	TGTGCCACCGGAGAACATCAGCCCCAGCATTTT	CATGEHQPQHF
-	-	TRBV6-4	TRBJ2-7	TGTGCCAGCAGTGACTCGAGATTCCTCCCCTACGAGCAGTACTTC	CASSDSRFLPYEQYF
TRBD2	-	TRBV13	TRBJ2-4	TGTGCCAGCAGCTTAGTAATCGAACTAGCGGGAGGGAAGGCCAAAAACATTCAGTACTTC	CASSLVIELAGGKAKNIQYF
-	-	TRBV5-6	TRBJ1-1	TGTGCCAGCAGCTTGTATGTCAGGGGCGCCGAAGCTTTCTTT	CASSLYVRGAEAFF
TRBD1	-	TRBV9	TRBJ1-2	TGTGCCAGCAGCGGCCGGGACAGGCTTAACTATGGCTACACCTTC	CASSGRDRLNYGYTF
-	once	TRBV5-6	TRBJ1-1	TGTGCCAGCAGCTTAAAGGGAGCCACTGAAGCTTTCTTT	CASSLKGATEAFF
TRBD2	-	TRBV13	TRBJ2-7	TGTGCCAGCAGCGTCGGCGGGGGGGCCCACGAGCAGTACTTC	CASSVGGGAHEQYF
TRBD1	-	TRBV19	TRBJ1-2	TGTGCCAGTAGTCCAACAGGGGACTATGGCTACACCTTC	CASSPTGDYGYTF
TRBD1	-	TRBV10-3	TRBJ2-7	TGTGCCATCAGTGCGCCGGGACAGGGTCCATACGAGCAGTACTTC	CAISAPGQGPYEQYF
-	-	TRBV11-2	TRBJ1-6	TGTGCCAGCAGTTTGGACAGTTATAATTCACCCCTCCACTTT	CASSLDSYNSPLHF
-	-	TRBV2	TRBJ1-1	TGTGCCAGCAGCGTGGGCAGGGCGGACACTGAAGCTTTCTTT	CASSVGRADTEAFF
TRBD1	-	TRBV19	TRBJ2-7	TGTGCCAGTCGGGGACAGGGGAGCTACGAGCAGTACTTC	CASRGQGSYEQYF
-	-	TRBV12-2	TRBJ2-1	TGTGCAAGTCGCTTAGATAGCGGGAGCCATAGTGAGCAGTTCTTC	CASRLDSGSHSEQFF
-	-	TRBV4-1	TRBJ2-5	TGCGCCAGCAGCCAAGCTCAGGGTAATCAAGAGACCCAGTACTTC	CASSQAQGNQETQYF
TRBD2	-	TRBV4-1	TRBJ2-1	TGCGCCAGCAGCCAGGACGGGACTAGACCGTTCTTC	CASSQDGTRPFF
TRBD1	-	TRBV30	TRBJ2-3	TGTGCCTGGAATTCGGGACAGAGGCCAGGTACGCAGTATTTT	CAWNSGQRPGTQYF
-	-	TRBV4-1	TRBJ2-2	TGCGCCAGCAGCCACCCTATGGGCGGGACGGAGAACACCGGGGAGCTGTTTTTT	CASSHPMGGTENTGELFF
-	-	TRBV16	TRBJ1-1	TGTGCCAGCAGCCAATTGGGCATCAGGAACACTGAAGCTTTCTTT	CASSQLGIRNTEAFF
-	-	TRBV7-9	TRBJ2-1	TGTGCCAGCAGCCCAAAGGGGGGGCTGACCTCCTACAATGAGCAGTTCTTC	CASSPKGGLTSYNEQFF
TRBD1	-	TRBV3-1/TRBV3-2	TRBJ1-1	TGTGCCAGCAGCCTTGGACAGGGAGGTAACACTGAAGCTTTCTTT	CASSLGQGGNTEAFF
-	-	TRBV19	TRBJ1-5	TGTGCCAGTAGTCCGGAGGACAGTCAGTATCAGCCCCAGCATTTT	CASSPEDSQYQPQHF
-	-	TRBV5-1	TRBJ1-2	TGCGCCAGCAGCTTGATCGACCAGGCCGAGGGCTACACCTTC	CASSLIDQAEGYTF
TRBD1	-	TRBV7-9	TRBJ2-1	TGTGCCAGCAGCCGAGGACAGGGAAGGTCCTACAATGAGCAGTTCTTC	CASSRGQGRSYNEQFF
TRBD2	once	TRBV4-2	TRBJ2-1	TGTGCCAGCAGCCAAGATGGACTAGCGGGAGGAGTAAGCTCCTACAATGAGCAGTTCTTC	CASSQDGLAGGVSSYNEQFF
-	-	TRBV5-6	TRBJ1-5	TGTGCCAGCAGCCTGGGCGATCAGCCCCAGCATTTT	CASSLGDQPQHF
-	few	TRBV10-3	TRBJ1-5	TGTGCCATCAGTGAGTCGATCGGGGGTCAGCCCCAGCATTTT	CAISESIGGQPQHF
-	-	TRBV5-1	TRBJ2-5	TGCGCCAGCAGCTTGGCCATGATGAGGGATCAAGAGACCCAGTACTTC	CASSLAMMRDQETQYF
-	-	TRBV28	TRBJ2-1	TGTGCCAGCAGCCCTGACTATACCTTAAGTGAGCAGTTCTTC	CASSPDYTLSEQFF
-	-	TRBV19	TRBJ1-3	TGTGCCAGTAGTACCTTCTATGTTTCTGGAAACACCATATATTTT	CASSTFYVSGNTIYF
-	once	TRBV18	TRBJ1-1	TGTGCCAGCTCACCAGTCGGACAGAACACTGAAGCTTTCTTT	CASSPVGQNTEAFF
-	-	TRBV10-3	TRBJ2-1	TGTGCCATCAGTGAGTCCGACAATGAGCAGTTCTTC	CAISESDNEQFF
-	few	TRBV6-5	TRBJ2-7	TGTGCCTCGCAAACTCGGCAGTCGGGCGAGCAGTACTTC	CASQTRQSGEQYF
TRBD1	-	TRBV6-1	TRBJ2-2	TGTGCCAGCAGTGAAGCCCCGGGACAGGGGGGGACCGGGGAGCTGTTTTTT	CASSEAPGQGGTGELFF
TRBD1	-	TRBV2	TRBJ2-7	TGTGCCAGCAGCGAACAGGGGGCTTCCTACGAGCAGTACTTC	CASSEQGASYEQYF
-	-	TRBV18	TRBJ1-5	TGTGCCAGCTCACCGCGGACAGCCCAAGGGAGTAGCAATCAGCCCCAGCATTTT	CASSPRTAQGSSNQPQHF
TRBD1	-	TRBV29-1	TRBJ1-1	TGCAGCGTTGAAGAGCCTGACAGGGGCCTTGAAGCTTTCTTT	CSVEEPDRGLEAFF
TRBD2	-	TRBV15	TRBJ2-7	TGTGCCACCAGCGATCACCGGACTAGCGGGAGCTACGAGCAGTACTTC	CATSDHRTSGSYEQYF
-	-	TRBV9	TRBJ2-1	TGTGCCAGCAGCGGGACACCCCAGATTAACAATGAGCAGTTCTTC	CASSGTPQINNEQFF
TRBD2	-	TRBV9	TRBJ2-2	TGTGCCAGCAGCGTAGAAATGGGACTAGCGGGAGCCTACACCGGGGAGCTGTTTTTT	CASSVEMGLAGAYTGELFF
-	-	TRBV7-3	TRBJ2-1	TGTGCCAGCAGCCCCCCCGGACTATACAATGAGCAGTTCTTC	CASSPPGLYNEQFF
-	-	TRBV3-1/TRBV3-2	TRBJ2-1	TGTGCCAGCAGCCAAGAAAGACTCACGGCGGCCAATGAGCAGTTCTTC	CASSQERLTAANEQFF
-	-	TRBV6-5	TRBJ1-5	TGTGCCAGCACCCCAGGTCCCAATCAGCCCCAGCATTTT	CASTPGPNQPQHF
TRBD2	once	TRBV7-9	TRBJ2-7	TGTGCCAGCGGCCGCCGGGCTAGCGGCTACGAGCAGTACTTC	CASGRRASGYEQYF
-	-	TRBV2	TRBJ1-1	TGTGCCAGCCGCCTGGGGGGAGTAATGAACACTGAAGCTTTCTTT	CASRLGGVMNTEAFF
-	-	TRBV19	TRBJ2-4	TGTGCCAGTAGTATCGGAGCCAAAAACATTCAGTACTTC	CASSIGAKNIQYF
-	-	TRBV12-3/TRBV12-4	TRBJ1-1	TGTGCCAGCAGTTCCGTCCCCGCCAGGGCAGCTTTCTTT	CASSSVPARAAFF
-	-	TRBV5-1	TRBJ2-5	TGCGCCAGCAGCTTACACAGACAAGAGACCCAGTACTTC	CASSLHRQETQYF
-	-	TRBV29-1	TRBJ1-2	TGCAGCGTTGAAGAGAGCCGGGACACCAAAGGCTACACCTTC	CSVEESRDTKGYTF
TRBD1	-	TRBV5-1	TRBJ2-7	TGCGCCAGCAGCTTAACAGGGGGCGACTACGAGCAGTACTTC	CASSLTGGDYEQYF
-	-	TRBV11-2	TRBJ1-1	TGTGCCAGCAGCTTATCCGGGTACACTGAAGCTTTCTTT	CASSLSGYTEAFF
-	-	TRBV9	TRBJ2-7	TGTGCCAGCAGCTCACGGACAGACCCCTACGAGCAGTACTTC	CASSSRTDPYEQYF
-	-	TRBV18	TRBJ1-5	TGTGCCAGCTCACCTCAGGGCGGCAATCAGCCCCAGCATTTT	CASSPQGGNQPQHF
-	-	TRBV6-5	TRBJ2-7	TGTGCCAGCAGTTCCGCTCGGGACTACGAGCAGTACTTC	CASSSARDYEQYF
-	-	TRBV7-8	TRBJ1-6	TGTGCCAGCAGCTTGAGCCTTAATTCACCCCTCCACTTT	CASSLSLNSPLHF
-	-	TRBV7-9	TRBJ1-2	TGTGCCAGCAGCTTAGGGGCTCAGGGCTACACCTTC	CASSLGAQGYTF
TRBD2	-	TRBV7-8	TRBJ2-1	TGTGCCAGCAGCGGGACTAGCGGGAGTTATGAGCAGTTCTTC	CASSGTSGSYEQFF
TRBD1	-	TRBV19	TRBJ1-2	TGTGCCAGTAGTGACCCGGGACAGGGGGACTATGGCTACACCTTC	CASSDPGQGDYGYTF